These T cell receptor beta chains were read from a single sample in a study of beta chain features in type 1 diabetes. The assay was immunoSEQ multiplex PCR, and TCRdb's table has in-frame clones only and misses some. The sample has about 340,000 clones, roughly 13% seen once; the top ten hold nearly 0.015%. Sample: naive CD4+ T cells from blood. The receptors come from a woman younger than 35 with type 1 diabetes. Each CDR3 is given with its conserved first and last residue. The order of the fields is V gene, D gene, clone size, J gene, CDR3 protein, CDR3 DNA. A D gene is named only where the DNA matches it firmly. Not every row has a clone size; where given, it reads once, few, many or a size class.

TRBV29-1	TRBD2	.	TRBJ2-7	CSVDGLAGIYEQYF	TGCAGCGTTGATGGACTAGCGGGAATATACGAGCAGTACTTC
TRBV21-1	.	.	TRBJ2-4	CASSKVPGQGCKNIQYF	TGTGCCAGCAGCAAAGTGCCAGGACAGGGGTGCAAAAACATTCAGTACTTC
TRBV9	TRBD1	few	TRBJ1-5	CASSVGQGGQPQHF	TGTGCCAGCAGCGTAGGACAGGGAGGTCAGCCCCAGCATTTT
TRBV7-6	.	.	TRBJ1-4	CASSQAPADLRLFF	TGTGCCAGCAGTCAAGCGCCGGCAGATTTGCGACTGTTTTTT
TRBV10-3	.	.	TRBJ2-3	CAISVSFSTDTQYF	TGTGCCATCAGTGTCAGTTTCTCCACAGATACGCAGTATTTT
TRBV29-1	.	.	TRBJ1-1	CSVSGHPSENLNTEAFF	TGCAGCGTTTCAGGGCACCCTTCGGAAAACTTGAACACTGAAGCTTTCTTT
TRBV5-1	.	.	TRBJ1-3	CASSLQQGAGNTIYF	TGCGCCAGCAGCTTACAACAGGGAGCTGGAAACACCATATATTTT
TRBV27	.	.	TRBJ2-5	CASSSSGWETQYF	TGTGCCAGCAGTAGCTCGGGGTGGGAGACCCAGTACTTC
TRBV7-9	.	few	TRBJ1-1	CASVPLYRAQAFF	TGTGCCAGCGTTCCCCTCTACAGGGCACAAGCTTTCTTT
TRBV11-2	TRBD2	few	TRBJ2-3	CASSLEGGRAGTQYF	TGTGCCAGCAGCTTAGAGGGTGGGAGGGCAGGTACGCAGTATTTT
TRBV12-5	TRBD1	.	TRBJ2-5	CASGLVQGAFQETQYF	TGTGCTAGTGGTTTGGTACAGGGGGCGTTCCAAGAGACCCAGTACTTC
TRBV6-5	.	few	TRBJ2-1	CASSGALEEFF	TGTGCCAGCAGCGGCGCGCTAGAGGAGTTCTTC
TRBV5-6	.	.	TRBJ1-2	CASSFSWAGVKENYGYTF	TGTGCCAGCAGCTTCTCTTGGGCAGGGGTTAAGGAGAACTATGGCTACACCTTC
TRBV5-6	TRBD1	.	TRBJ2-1	CASSLGQGAYNEQFF	TGTGCCAGCAGCTTGGGGCAGGGGGCATACAATGAGCAGTTCTTC
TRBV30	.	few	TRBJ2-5	CAWSVLLETQYF	TGTGCCTGGAGTGTACTTTTGGAGACCCAGTACTTC
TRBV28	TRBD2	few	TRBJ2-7	CASGTSGSPKKEQYF	TGTGCCAGCGGGACTAGCGGGAGCCCCAAGAAGGAGCAGTACTTC
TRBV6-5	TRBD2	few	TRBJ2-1	CASSSGTSGFNEQFF	TGTGCCAGCAGTTCCGGGACTAGCGGGTTTAATGAGCAGTTCTTC
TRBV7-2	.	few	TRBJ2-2	CASSPRSYYTGELFF	TGTGCCAGCAGCCCCCGGAGCTACTACACCGGGGAGCTGTTTTTT
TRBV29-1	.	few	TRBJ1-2	CSVPRQGIYGYTF	TGCAGCGTCCCGCGGCAGGGCATCTATGGCTACACCTTC
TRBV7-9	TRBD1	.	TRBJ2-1	CASSPRTGRGLNEQFF	TGTGCCAGCAGCCCGCGGACAGGGCGCGGTTTAAATGAGCAGTTCTTC
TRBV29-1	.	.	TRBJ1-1	CSVSLMNTEAFF	TGCAGCGTTAGCTTAATGAACACTGAAGCTTTCTTT
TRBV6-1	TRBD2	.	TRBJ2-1	CASSESPISGRPRPNNEQFF	TGTGCCAGCAGTGAATCCCCGATTAGCGGGAGGCCGCGCCCAAACAATGAGCAGTTCTTC
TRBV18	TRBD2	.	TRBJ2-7	CASSPGTSGLYEQYF	TGTGCCAGCTCACCCGGGACTAGCGGGCTCTACGAGCAGTACTTC
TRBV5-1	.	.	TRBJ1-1	CASSFQGSEVAFF	TGCGCCAGCAGCTTTCAGGGATCAGAAGTAGCTTTCTTT
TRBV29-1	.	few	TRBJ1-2	CSVDLGPNRYGYTF	TGCAGCGTTGATTTGGGGCCGAACCGCTATGGCTACACCTTC
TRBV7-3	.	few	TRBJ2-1	CASSLVQASYNEQFF	TGTGCCAGCAGCTTAGTGCAGGCCTCCTACAATGAGCAGTTCTTC
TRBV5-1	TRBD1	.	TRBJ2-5	CASSPTTGPETQYF	TGCGCCAGCAGCCCTACGACAGGGCCAGAGACCCAGTACTTC
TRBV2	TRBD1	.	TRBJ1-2	CASSPTGSYQNRDYGYTF	TGTGCCAGCAGCCCGACAGGGTCCTACCAGAACCGGGACTATGGCTACACCTTC
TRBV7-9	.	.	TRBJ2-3	CASSPTTVGSTQYF	TGTGCCAGCAGCCCGACAACCGTCGGGAGTACGCAGTATTTT
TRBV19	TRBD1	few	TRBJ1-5	CASSKGQANYQPQHF	TGTGCCAGTAGTAAGGGACAGGCTAACTATCAGCCCCAGCATTTT
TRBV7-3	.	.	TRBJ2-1	CASSFSGTSYNEQFF	TGTGCCAGCAGCTTTTCGGGAACCTCCTACAATGAGCAGTTCTTC
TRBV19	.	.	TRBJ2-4	CASKAPGNIQYF	TGTGCCAGTAAGGCCCCGGGGAACATTCAGTACTTC
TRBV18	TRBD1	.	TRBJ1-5	CASSPPSGGQPQHF	TGTGCCAGCTCACCACCGTCAGGGGGTCAGCCCCAGCATTTT
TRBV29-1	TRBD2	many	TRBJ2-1	CSVAFRIAGYNEQFF	TGCAGCGTTGCCTTTCGAATAGCGGGGTACAATGAGCAGTTCTTC
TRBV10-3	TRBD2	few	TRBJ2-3	CAIRRTSDMTDTQYF	TGTGCCATCAGAAGGACTAGCGACATGACAGATACGCAGTATTTT
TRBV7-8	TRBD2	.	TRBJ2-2	CASSLLGAGGFTGELFF	TGTGCCAGCAGCTTATTGGGTGCGGGAGGGTTCACCGGGGAGCTGTTTTTT
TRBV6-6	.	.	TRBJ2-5	CASSPPGKTQYF	TGTGCCAGCAGTCCACCCGGGAAGACCCAGTACTTC
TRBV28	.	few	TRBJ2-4	CASSPGGAKNIQYF	TGTGCCAGCAGCCCAGGAGGAGCCAAAAACATTCAGTACTTC
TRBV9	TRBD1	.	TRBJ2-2	CASSGKDRGLSPVGGELFF	TGTGCCAGCAGCGGAAAGGACAGGGGGTTAAGTCCCGTGGGCGGGGAGCTGTTTTTT
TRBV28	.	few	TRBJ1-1	CAAKMNTEAFF	TGTGCCGCGAAGATGAACACTGAAGCTTTCTTT
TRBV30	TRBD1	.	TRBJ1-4	CAWSRGGSEKLFF	TGTGCCTGGAGTCGAGGGGGCTCTGAAAAACTGTTTTTT